This T cell receptor beta chain was profiled in a study of T cells in Graves' hyperthyroidism and ophthalmopathy (dated by TCRdb to about 2019). A note on the overall study: Peripheral blood was collected at initial diagnosis, before any treatment. Thyroid tissue and blood T-cell repertoires from six Graves' hyperthyroidism patients were also compared in the study. TCR V-J signatures able to tell the groups apart were searched for in a discovery cohort of 95 to 100 patients, of whom more than 40 had Graves' ophthalmopathy and roughly 57 had stable Graves' hyperthyroidism. An independent validation cohort of 18 to 20 hyperthyroidism patients and 15 or so patients who later progressed to ophthalmopathy tested prospective prediction of ophthalmopathy. The paper reports TCR Vbeta CDR3 sequencing of over 130 peripheral blood samples: 43 ophthalmopathy, under 85 hyperthyroidism and 17 progressor patients. The approximately 98 discovery patients were randomly divided into training and test sets at a 7:3 ratio. After blood sampling, hyperthyroidism patients were treated with methimazole at a starting dose of 30 mg daily, and ophthalmopathy patients were treated with high-dose intravenous methylprednisolone.

The hyperthyroidism patients were between 18 and 65 years old and newly diagnosed, with a disease duration of less than 2 months. Any patient with an uncontrolled infection, another autoimmune disease, pregnancy or lactation was excluded. Diagnoses relied on clinical symptoms, serum thyroxine and TRAb, thyroid ultrasound and orbital computed tomography. Blood from progressor patients was drawn when they were first diagnosed with hyperthyroidism, before any ophthalmopathy symptoms appeared. PBMCs were isolated from 7.5 to 10 ml of fresh peripheral blood by Ficoll-Paque density gradient centrifugation. Progressor patients were initially diagnosed with Graves' hyperthyroidism and developed ophthalmopathy during follow-up. Total RNA was extracted with Trizol reagent, and quality was checked on an Agilent 2100 Bioanalyzer. What the research found in general, with its limitations: During validation, the model predicted progression to ophthalmopathy a median of around six months ahead of onset, with roughly 65% sensitivity and about 72% specificity. Most expanded thyroid clonotypes (frequency above 0.001) were also detected in blood, a finding suggesting that blood repertoires may reflect thyroid immune responses. In cross-validation, a model built on a 13 V-J signature told ophthalmopathy apart from stable hyperthyroidism with under 90% sensitivity and about 81% specificity, and in testing the same model reached 80%/75%. Sample size was not statistically predetermined, and investigators were not blinded to group allocation.

TCR beta CDR3 regions were amplified from RNA transcripts. A first-round RT-PCR of the TCR CDR3 used the HTBI primer set with the Qiagen OneStep RT-PCR kit. The libraries were constructed in a second round of multiplex PCR and then size-selected and purified. Sequencing of the libraries was done on an Illumina HiSeq2000 using paired-end 100 bp reads. From the authors' description of their analysis: SOAPnuke was used to process the raw data, with reads discarded if the reads contained adapters or uncalled bases, had a mean Phred below 15, or lacked an exact constant-primer or identifier match. High-quality paired reads were merged using COPE v1.2.5, and each unique nucleotide sequence was defined as a clonotype. MiTCR v1.1 was used to align clonotypes to the IMGT TRBV, TRBD and TRBJ reference segments. Only V-J combinations with frequency above 0.0001, covering 99% to 99.2% of repertoires, were analysed. The TCS score was defined as F50 (clonal expansion) divided by E x V (chaos), with BLOSUM62-based TCRdist calculated between CDR3 peptides within each V-J. Welch's t-statistics and random forest reduced 450 to 600 V-J features to 13, which were used in a naive Bayes classifier (R e1071). TCRdb reprocessing: public reads trimmed at Q25 with fastp, clones called with MiXCR, in-frame beta chains kept. Records with the same CDR3 protein are collapsed into one entry carrying the most frequent genes and DNA. The V and J calls here are based on TCRdb, not the publication. Recorded for this sample are 600,000 to 850,000 distinct CDR3 sequences; around 20% of them occurred a single time. The ten top clones hold 16% of the sample.

This clonotype was observed many times. Its binding antigen is unknown. Per-nucleotide qualities are absent, and no much larger clonotype sits a single base away. From cysteine to phenylalanine, the CDR3 is 14 amino acids long. The only DNA kept is the CDR3, 42 bases in frame from the first base. For CDR1 and CDR2, the germline V gene lists SNHLY and FYNNEI. V gives up 5 bases and J gives up 5 bases, and the segment between their germline ends measures 12 bases. The sequence was collected from a woman between 45 and 60 years old with Graves' hyperthyroidism that later progressed to Graves' ophthalmopathy. This sequence uses TRBV2 and TRBJ2-2; the D gene could be either TRBD1 or TRBD2, each agreeing at 5 bases. The sequencing sample was made of blood. The DNA is as follows: TGTGCCAGCAGTCAGGAGAGGGGAACCGGGGAGCTGTTTTTT. Translated, it reads CASSQERGTGELFF.